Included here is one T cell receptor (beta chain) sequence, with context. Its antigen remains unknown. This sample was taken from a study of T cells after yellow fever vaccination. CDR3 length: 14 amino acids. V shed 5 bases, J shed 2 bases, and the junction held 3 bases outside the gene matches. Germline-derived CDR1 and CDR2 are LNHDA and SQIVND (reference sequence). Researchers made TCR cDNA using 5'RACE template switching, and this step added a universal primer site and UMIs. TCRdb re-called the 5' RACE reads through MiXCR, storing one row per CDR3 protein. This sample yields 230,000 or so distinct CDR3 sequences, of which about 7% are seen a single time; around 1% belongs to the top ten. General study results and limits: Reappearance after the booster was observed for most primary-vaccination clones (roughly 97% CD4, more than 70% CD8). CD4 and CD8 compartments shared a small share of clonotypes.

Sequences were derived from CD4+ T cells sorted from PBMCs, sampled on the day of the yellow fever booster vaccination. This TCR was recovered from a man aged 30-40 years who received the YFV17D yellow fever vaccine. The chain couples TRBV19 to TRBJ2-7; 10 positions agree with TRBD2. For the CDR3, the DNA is TGTGCCAGTAGTTCCACTAGCGGGGCCTACGAGCAGTACTTC. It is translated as CASSSTSGAYEQYF.